This is a list of T cell receptor beta chains from one sample in a study of blood T cell repertoires in COVID-19. The data were produced by immunoSEQ multiplex PCR, yet TCRdb's version contains in-frame clones alone and is incomplete. In the table there are 90,000 to 130,000 clones, 70% to 90% of which are singletons. Sequencing was performed on peripheral blood. These receptors came from a man in his forties with acute or convalescent COVID-19. The CDR3 runs from the conserved cysteine through the conserved F or W. A D gene is named only where the DNA matches it firmly. The size field is filled for only some rows; it gives once, few, many or a size class.

V,size,J,D,DNA,CDR3
TRBV6-1,-,TRBJ2-6,-,TGTGCCAGCAGTGGAGGAGGGGGCCTCTCTGGGGCCAACGTCCTGACTTTC,CASSGGGGLSGANVLTF
TRBV5-4,once,TRBJ2-7,TRBD1,TGTGGATTCCACTTTAGGAAGGGGGCCTCTGCCGAGCAGTACTTC,CGFHFRKGASAEQYF
TRBV5-8,few,TRBJ2-1,-,TGTGCCAGCAGCTTGGTCGGCAGGTACAATGAGCAGTTCTTC,CASSLVGRYNEQFF
TRBV19,-,TRBJ2-5,TRBD2,TGTGCCAGTAGTGTTGGACTAGAAGAGACCCAGTACTTC,CASSVGLEETQYF
TRBV19,-,TRBJ1-1,TRBD1,TGTGCCAGTAGTACAGGGGACAGCTTGAACACTGAAGCTTTCTTT,CASSTGDSLNTEAFF
TRBV9,-,TRBJ1-5,-,TGTGCCAGCAGCGTAGGGGGCCACAATCAGCCCCAGCATTTT,CASSVGGHNQPQHF
TRBV2,-,TRBJ2-7,-,TGTGCCAGCAGGGCGGGACTGGGGTCCTACGAGCAGTACTTC,CASRAGLGSYEQYF
TRBV5-3,-,TRBJ1-1,TRBD1,TGTGCCAGAAGCTTTGGACAGGGAGTGTGGAACACTGAAGCTTTCTTT,CARSFGQGVWNTEAFF
TRBV5-4,-,TRBJ2-7,TRBD1,TGTGCCAGCAGCACGAGGACAGGCAGCTCCTACGAGCAGTACTTC,CASSTRTGSSYEQYF
TRBV7-6,-,TRBJ2-1,TRBD2,TGTGCCGTAGGACTAGCGGGGGGCCACAATGAGCAGTTCTTC,CAVGLAGGHNEQFF
TRBV29-1,-,TRBJ2-3,TRBD2,TGCAGCGTTGACGCCTCACTAGCGAGGGCAGATACGCAGTATTTT,CSVDASLARADTQYF
TRBV5-1,-,TRBJ1-6,TRBD1,TGCGCCAGCAGCTCGGACAGGGCGAGATCACCCCTCCACTTT,CASSSDRARSPLHF
TRBV18,-,TRBJ2-7,-,TGTGCCAGCTCACCAATTCTAACCGGGATGGGACACTACGAGCAGTACTTC,CASSPILTGMGHYEQYF
TRBV27,once,TRBJ1-2,TRBD1,TGTGCCAGCAGTCCCCGAACAGGGGAGAAGGGCTACACCTTC,CASSPRTGEKGYTF
TRBV5-4,-,TRBJ2-1,TRBD2,TGTGCCAGCAGCTTGAGAGGGAGGGCCAGGAATGAGCAGTTCTTC,CASSLRGRARNEQFF
TRBV7-7,once,TRBJ1-6,-,TGTGCTAGCAGCCCCCACACAGGGCGCGGTTCACCCCTCCACTTT,CASSPHTGRGSPLHF
TRBV28,-,TRBJ2-7,TRBD1,TGTGCCAGCAGTTTAGGGACAGGGATCGAGCAGTACTTC,CASSLGTGIEQYF
TRBV28,-,TRBJ2-7,TRBD2,TGTGCCAGCCCTCCCAGGGATCGGCTAGCGGGAACTAACTACGAGCAGTACTTC,CASPPRDRLAGTNYEQYF
TRBV7-8,-,TRBJ2-1,-,TGTGCCAGCAGCCCTCAACTCGAGCAGTTCTTC,CASSPQLEQFF
TRBV7-3,-,TRBJ2-1,-,TGTGCCAGCAGCCGGGGTGGGGTAGACAATGAGCAGTTCTTC,CASSRGGVDNEQFF
TRBV3-1/TRBV3-2,-,TRBJ1-6,TRBD1,TGTGCCAGCAGCCGAAGACAGGGGAATGATTCACCCCTCCACTTT,CASSRRQGNDSPLHF
TRBV12-3/TRBV12-4,-,TRBJ2-7,-,TGTGCCAGCAGTGTCTCGAGGAACGAGCAGTACTTC,CASSVSRNEQYF